This T cell receptor beta chain was obtained from a study of cytomegalovirus exposure and HLA in healthy donors. It was with 60 Vbeta and 13 Jbeta primers that the PCR ran. Profiling relied on immunoSEQ multiplex PCR, and the TCRdb table lists in-frame clones only, not all of them. The sample lists 130,000 or so clones; about 77% were seen once. The CDR3 has 17 residues. V was pared by 5 bases and J by 0 bases, with 18 bases between. Germline assignment: CDR1 SGHNT and CDR2 YENEEA. The sequenced material came from PBMCs. V gene TRBV11-3 combines with J gene TRBJ2-3; D gene uncertain. This receptor was obtained from a female donor in good health and CMV-seronegative. CDR3 in DNA: TGTGCCAGCAGCCCAAGGAGTTTGCTAGATAGCACAGATACGCAGTATTTT. It yields the protein CASSPRSLLDSTDTQYF. The full variable domain, rest sourced from reference TRBV11-3 and TRBJ2-3, is EAGVVQSPRYKIIEKKQPVAFWCNPISGHNTLYWYLQNLGQGPELLIRYENEEAVDDSQLPKDRFSAERLKGVDSTLKIQPAELGDSAVYLCASSPRSLLDSTDTQYFGPGTRLTVL.